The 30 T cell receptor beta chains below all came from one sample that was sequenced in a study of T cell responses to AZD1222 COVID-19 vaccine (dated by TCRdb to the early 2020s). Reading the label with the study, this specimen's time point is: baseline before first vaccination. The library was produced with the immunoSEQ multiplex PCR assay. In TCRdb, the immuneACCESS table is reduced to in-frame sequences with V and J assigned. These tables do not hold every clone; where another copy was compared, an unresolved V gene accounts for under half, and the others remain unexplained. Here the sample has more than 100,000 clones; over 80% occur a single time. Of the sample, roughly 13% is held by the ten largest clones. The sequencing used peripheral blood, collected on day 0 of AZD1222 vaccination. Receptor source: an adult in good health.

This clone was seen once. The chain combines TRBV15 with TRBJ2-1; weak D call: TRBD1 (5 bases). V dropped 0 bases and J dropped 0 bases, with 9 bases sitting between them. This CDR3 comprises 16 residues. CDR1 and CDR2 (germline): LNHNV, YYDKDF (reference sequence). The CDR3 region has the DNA TGTGCCACCAGCAGAGAGGGGCGTATCTCCTACAATGAGCAGTTCTTC. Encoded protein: CATSREGRISYNEQFF.

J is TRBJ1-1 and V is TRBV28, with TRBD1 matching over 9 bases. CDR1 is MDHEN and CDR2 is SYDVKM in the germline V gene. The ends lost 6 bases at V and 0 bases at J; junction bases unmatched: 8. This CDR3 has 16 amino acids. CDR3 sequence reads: CASRSGTGNLNTEAFF. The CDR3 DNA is TGTGCCAGCAGGTCCGGGACAGGGAACTTGAACACTGAAGCTTTCTTT.

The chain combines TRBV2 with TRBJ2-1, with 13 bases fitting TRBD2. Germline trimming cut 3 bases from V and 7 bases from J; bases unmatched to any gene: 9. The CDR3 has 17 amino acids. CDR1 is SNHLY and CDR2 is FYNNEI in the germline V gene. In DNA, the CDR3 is TGTGCCAGCAGTGAGGTACTAGCGGGGGGGCAGGGAAATGAGCAGTTCTTC. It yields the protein CASSEVLAGGQGNEQFF.

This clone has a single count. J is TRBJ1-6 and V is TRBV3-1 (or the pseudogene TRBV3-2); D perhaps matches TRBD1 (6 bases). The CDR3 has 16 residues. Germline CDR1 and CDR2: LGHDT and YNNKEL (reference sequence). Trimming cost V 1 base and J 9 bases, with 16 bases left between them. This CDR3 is CASSQGGGPPASPLHF. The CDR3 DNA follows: TGTGCCAGCAGCCAAGGGGGGGGGCCACCGGCTTCACCCCTCCACTTT.

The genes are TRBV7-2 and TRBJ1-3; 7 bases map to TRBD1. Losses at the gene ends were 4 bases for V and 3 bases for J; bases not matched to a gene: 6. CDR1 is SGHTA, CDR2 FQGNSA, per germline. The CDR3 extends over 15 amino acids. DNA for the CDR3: TGTGCCAGCAGCTCCCCGACAGGGAGTGGAAACACCATATATTTT. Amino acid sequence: CASSSPTGSGNTIYF. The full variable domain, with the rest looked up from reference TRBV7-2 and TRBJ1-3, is GAGVSQSPSNKVTEKGKDVELRCDPISGHTALYWYRQSLGQGLEFLIYFQGNSAPDKSGLPSDRFSAERTGGSVSTLTIQRTQQEDSAVYLCASSSPTGSGNTIYFGEGSWLTVV.

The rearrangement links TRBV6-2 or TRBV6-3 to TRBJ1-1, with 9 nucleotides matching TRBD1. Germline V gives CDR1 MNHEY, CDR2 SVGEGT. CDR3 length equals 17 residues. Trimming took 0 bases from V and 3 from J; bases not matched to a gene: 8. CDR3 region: CASSYSLGTGSDTEAFF. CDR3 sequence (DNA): TGTGCCAGCAGTTACTCGCTCGGGACAGGGTCGGACACTGAAGCTTTCTTT.

CDR3 nucleotide sequence: TGCGCCAGCAGCCAAGCAATATCTCGACTAGCGGGAGTAGGAGGGGAGCTGTTTTTT. As protein: CASSQAISRLAGVGGELFF. V is TRBV4-3 and J is TRBJ2-2; 12 bases line up with TRBD2. The germline CDR1 and CDR2 sequences are LGHNA and YSLEER. This CDR3 region has 19 residues. The ends lost 1 base at V and 8 bases at J; junction bases unmatched: 14.

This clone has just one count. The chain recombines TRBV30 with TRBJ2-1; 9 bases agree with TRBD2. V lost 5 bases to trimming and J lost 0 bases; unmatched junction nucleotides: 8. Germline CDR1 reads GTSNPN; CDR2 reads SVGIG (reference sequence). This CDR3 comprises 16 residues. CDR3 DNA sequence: TGTGCCTGGTCTAGCGGGAAAACCAGCTCCTACAATGAGCAGTTCTTC. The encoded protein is CAWSSGKTSSYNEQFF.

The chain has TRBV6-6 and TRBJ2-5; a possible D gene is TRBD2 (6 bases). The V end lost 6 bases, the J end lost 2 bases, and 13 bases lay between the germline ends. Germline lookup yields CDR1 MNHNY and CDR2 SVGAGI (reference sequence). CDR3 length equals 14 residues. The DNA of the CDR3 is TGTGCCAGCAGATGGGGGGACGGTCAAGAGACCCAGTACTTC. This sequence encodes CASRWGDGQETQYF.

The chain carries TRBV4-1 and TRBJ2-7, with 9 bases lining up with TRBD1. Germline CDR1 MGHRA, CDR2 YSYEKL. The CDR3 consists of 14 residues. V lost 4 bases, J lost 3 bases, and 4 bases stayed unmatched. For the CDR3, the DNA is TGCGCCAGCAGCCGAGGGACAGGGTACTACGAGCAGTACTTC. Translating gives CASSRGTGYYEQYF.

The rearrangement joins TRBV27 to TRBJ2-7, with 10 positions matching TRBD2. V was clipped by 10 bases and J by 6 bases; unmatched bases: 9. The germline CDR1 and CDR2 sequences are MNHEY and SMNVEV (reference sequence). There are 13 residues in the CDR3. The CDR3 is CATGLSGRGEQYF. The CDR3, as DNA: TGTGCCACCGGACTAAGCGGGAGGGGCGAGCAGTACTTC.

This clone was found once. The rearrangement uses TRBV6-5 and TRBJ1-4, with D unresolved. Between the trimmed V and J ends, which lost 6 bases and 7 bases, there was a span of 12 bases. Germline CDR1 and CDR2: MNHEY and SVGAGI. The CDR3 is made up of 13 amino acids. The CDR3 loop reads CASSHNRVEKLFF. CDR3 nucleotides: TGTGCCAGCAGCCACAACCGGGTTGAAAAACTGTTTTTT.

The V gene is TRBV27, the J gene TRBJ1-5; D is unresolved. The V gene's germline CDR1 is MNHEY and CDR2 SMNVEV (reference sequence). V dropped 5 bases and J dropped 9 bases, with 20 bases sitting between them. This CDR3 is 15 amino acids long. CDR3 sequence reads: CASSITRPAGRPQHF. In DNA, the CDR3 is TGTGCCAGCAGTATAACACGGCCGGCCGGTAGGCCCCAGCATTTT.

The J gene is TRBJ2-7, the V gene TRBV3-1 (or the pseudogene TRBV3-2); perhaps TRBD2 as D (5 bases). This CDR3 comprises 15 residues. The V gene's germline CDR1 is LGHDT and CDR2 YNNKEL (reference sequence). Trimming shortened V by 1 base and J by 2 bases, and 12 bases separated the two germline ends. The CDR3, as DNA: TGTGCCAGCAGCCAAGTACTAGTAGAACCCTACGAGCAGTACTTC. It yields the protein CASSQVLVEPYEQYF.

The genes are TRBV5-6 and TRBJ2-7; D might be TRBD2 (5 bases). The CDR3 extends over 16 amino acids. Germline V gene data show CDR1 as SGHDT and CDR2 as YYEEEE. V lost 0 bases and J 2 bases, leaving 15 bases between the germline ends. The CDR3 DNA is TGTGCCAGCAGCTTGGCCGAAGGAGGCAATACCTACGAGCAGTACTTC. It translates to CASSLAEGGNTYEQYF.

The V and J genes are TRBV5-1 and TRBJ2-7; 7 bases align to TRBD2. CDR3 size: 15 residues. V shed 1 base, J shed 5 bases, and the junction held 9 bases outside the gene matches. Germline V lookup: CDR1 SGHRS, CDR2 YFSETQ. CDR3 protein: CASSLLQLASDEQYF. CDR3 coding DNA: TGCGCCAGCAGCTTGCTCCAACTAGCGAGCGACGAGCAGTACTTC.

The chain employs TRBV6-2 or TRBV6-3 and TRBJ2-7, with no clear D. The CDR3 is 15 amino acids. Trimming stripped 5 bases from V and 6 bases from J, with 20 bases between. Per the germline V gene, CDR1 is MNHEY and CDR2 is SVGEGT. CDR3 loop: CASSALPPKPFEQYF. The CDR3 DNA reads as TGTGCCAGCAGTGCACTACCCCCCAAGCCGTTCGAGCAGTACTTC.

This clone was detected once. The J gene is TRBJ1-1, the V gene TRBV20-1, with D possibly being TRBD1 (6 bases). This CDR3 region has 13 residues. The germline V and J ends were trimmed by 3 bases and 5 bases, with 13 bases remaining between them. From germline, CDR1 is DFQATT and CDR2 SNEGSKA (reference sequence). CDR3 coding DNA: TGCAGTGCTAGTTGGCCAGGGGTTACTGAAGCTTTCTTT. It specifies CSASWPGVTEAFF.

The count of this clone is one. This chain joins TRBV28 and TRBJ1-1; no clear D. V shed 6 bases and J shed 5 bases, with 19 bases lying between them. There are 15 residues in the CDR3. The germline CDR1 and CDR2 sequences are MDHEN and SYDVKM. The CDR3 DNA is TGTGCCAGCAGCCCGCTTGAATGGGTGAGGACTGAAGCTTTCTTT. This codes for CASSPLEWVRTEAFF.

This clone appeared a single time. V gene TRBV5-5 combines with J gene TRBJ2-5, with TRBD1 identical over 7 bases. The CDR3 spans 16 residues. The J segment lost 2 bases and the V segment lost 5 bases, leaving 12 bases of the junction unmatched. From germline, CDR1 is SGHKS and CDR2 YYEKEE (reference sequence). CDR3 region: CASRLPGDRTQETQYF. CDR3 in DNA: TGTGCCAGCAGGTTGCCCGGGGACAGAACTCAAGAGACCCAGTACTTC.

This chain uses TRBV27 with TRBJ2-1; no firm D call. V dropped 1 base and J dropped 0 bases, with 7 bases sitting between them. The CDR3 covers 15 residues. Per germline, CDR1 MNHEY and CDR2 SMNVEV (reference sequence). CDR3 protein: CASSLFGSSYNEQFF. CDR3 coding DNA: TGTGCCAGCAGTTTATTTGGAAGCTCCTACAATGAGCAGTTCTTC.

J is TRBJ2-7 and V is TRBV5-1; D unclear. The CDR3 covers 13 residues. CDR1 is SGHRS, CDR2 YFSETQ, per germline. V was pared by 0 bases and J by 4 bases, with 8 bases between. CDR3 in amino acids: CASSLVVGYEQYF. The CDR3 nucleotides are TGCGCCAGCAGCTTGGTCGTCGGGTACGAGCAGTACTTC.

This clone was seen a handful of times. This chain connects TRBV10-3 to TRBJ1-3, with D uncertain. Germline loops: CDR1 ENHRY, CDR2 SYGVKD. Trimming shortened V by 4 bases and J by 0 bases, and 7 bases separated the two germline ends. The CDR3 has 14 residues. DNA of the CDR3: TGTGCCATCAGTGCCCCTTACTCTGGAAACACCATATATTTT. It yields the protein CAISAPYSGNTIYF.

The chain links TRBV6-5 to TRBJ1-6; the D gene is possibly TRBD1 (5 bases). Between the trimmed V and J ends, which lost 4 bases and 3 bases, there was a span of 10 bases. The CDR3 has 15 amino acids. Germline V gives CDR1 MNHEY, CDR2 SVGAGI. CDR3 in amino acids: CASSLEGNYNSPLHF. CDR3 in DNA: TGTGCCAGCAGTTTAGAGGGGAACTATAATTCACCCCTCCACTTT.

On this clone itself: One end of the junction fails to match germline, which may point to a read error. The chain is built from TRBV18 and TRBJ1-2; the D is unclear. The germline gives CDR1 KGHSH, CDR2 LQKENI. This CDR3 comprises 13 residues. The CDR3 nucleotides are TGTGCCAGCTCCCCACCCGAAGGTTATGGCTACACCTTC. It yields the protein CASSPPEGYGYTF.

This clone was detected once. Here the CDR3 reads CASSLLASPQHF. CDR3 nucleotide sequence: TGTGCCAGCAGCTTATTGGCTTCGCCCCAGCATTTT. This chain uses TRBV7-2 with TRBJ1-5; D not resolved. The CDR3 covers 12 residues. From germline, CDR1 is SGHTA and CDR2 FQGNSA. V gave up 2 bases and J gave up 9 bases, with 8 bases separating them.

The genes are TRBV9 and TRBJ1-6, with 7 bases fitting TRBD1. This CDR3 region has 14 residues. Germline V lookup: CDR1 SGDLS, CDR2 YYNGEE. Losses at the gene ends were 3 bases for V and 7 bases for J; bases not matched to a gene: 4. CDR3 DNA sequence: TGTGCCAGCAGCGCGGACAGGCAAAATTCACCCCTCCACTTT. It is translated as CASSADRQNSPLHF. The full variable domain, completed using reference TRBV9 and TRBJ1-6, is DSGVTQTPKHLITATGQRVTLRCSPRSGDLSVYWYQQSLDQGLQFLIQYYNGEERAKGNILERFSAQQFPDLHSELNLSSLELGDSALYFCASSADRQNSPLHFGNGTRLTVT.

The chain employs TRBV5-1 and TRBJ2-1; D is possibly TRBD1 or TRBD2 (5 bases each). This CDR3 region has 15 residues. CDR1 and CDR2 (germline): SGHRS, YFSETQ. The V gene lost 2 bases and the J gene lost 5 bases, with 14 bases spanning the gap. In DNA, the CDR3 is TGCGCCAGCAGCTTATCCCCGGGGCTAAACAATGAGCAGTTCTTC. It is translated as CASSLSPGLNNEQFF.

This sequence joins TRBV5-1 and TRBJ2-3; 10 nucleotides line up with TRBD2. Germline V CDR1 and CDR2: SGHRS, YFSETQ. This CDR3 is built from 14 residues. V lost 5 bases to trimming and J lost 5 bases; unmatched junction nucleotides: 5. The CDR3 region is CASSRASGGDTQYF. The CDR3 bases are TGCGCCAGCAGTAGAGCTAGCGGGGGAGATACGCAGTATTTT.

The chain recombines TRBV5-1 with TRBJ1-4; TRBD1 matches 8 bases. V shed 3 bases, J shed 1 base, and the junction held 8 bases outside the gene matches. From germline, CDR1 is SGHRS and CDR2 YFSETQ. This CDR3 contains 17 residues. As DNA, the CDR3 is TGCGCCAGCAGCTCCCAAGGACAGGGCAGAACTAATGAAAAACTGTTTTTT. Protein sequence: CASSSQGQGRTNEKLFF.